This T cell receptor (beta chain) was obtained from a study of blood T cells in healthy people across ages. In regard to this clonotype: No antigen is known for it. Its ends do not fully match the called genes, so a read error is possible.

Study-wide findings and caveats: Naive CD4+ cells and diversity were both higher in long-lived donors than in aged donors.

The second PCR ran roughly 6 to 11 cycles with a sample-barcoded 5' primer and J-beta primers. TCRdb ran MiXCR on the 5' RACE reads and lists one entry per CDR3 protein. The table records about 290,000 distinct CDR3 sequences, roughly 26% of them present only once. All donors came from Russia, were Caucasian and healthy, and spanned ages roughly 6 to 100. A minimum of 7 million PBMCs was isolated per sample. Extraction of total RNA produced a minimum of 5 micrograms from each sample. Germline-derived CDR1 and CDR2 are MNHNS and SASEGT. The CDR3 runs 16 residues. The J gene is TRBJ2-1, the V gene TRBV6-1, with 11 bases that match TRBD2. This TCR came from a woman aged 70-85 years in good health. The sequenced sample was blood. The DNA for the CDR3 is TGTGCCAGCAGTGCCGGGACTAGCGGTAAATACAATGGGCAGTTCTTC. As protein: CASSAGTSGKYNGQFF.